This T cell receptor (beta chain) was identified in a study of blood T cells in healthy people across ages. Combining a sample-barcoded 5' primer with a J-beta primer mix, a second PCR ran for 7 to 11 cycles. TCRdb ran MiXCR on the 5' RACE reads and lists one entry per CDR3 protein. The sample carries 700,000 or so distinct CDR3 sequences, over 40% recorded once. Every participating donor contributed roughly 11 milliliters of peripheral blood through a draw. The CDR3 spans 16 residues. Germline V lookup: CDR1 LGHNA, CDR2 YSLEER. V lost 3 bases and J lost 1; bases outside the gene matches: 4. The sequenced material came from blood. The V call is TRBV4-3, the J call TRBJ2-2, with 8 nucleotides matching TRBD1. The sequence was obtained from an elderly man in good health. CDR3 region: CASSHRGQENTGELFF. Written as DNA, the CDR3 is TGCGCCAGCAGCCACAGGGGACAGGAGAACACCGGGGAGCTGTTTTTT.